The entry below gives a single T cell receptor (beta chain) sequence along with its context. Its matching antigen is unknown. V was pared by 4 bases and J by 3 bases, with 10 bases of the junction left unmatched. The CDR3 sequence is 17 residues long. The V gene's germline CDR1 is SGHTA and CDR2 FQGTGA. Employing constant-segment primers, 5'RACE generated TCR alpha and TCR beta cDNA libraries bearing sample barcodes and UMIs. TCRdb re-derived calls from the 5' RACE reads in MiXCR, one entry per CDR3 protein. The table has about 150,000 distinct CDR3 sequences, 6% to 7% seen once. The sample originates from a study of T-cell memory formation after mild COVID-19. On the study more broadly: Largely donor-specific TCR clusters were found. Overall study findings and caveats: Prior to infection, memory already included some responding clones, suggesting cross-reactive memory joined. For contracting clones, CD4+ ones sat mainly in CM and EM, CD8+ in EMRA.

The sequenced sample consisted of PBMCs or a T cell subset sorted from them (not recorded which). The chain recombines TRBV7-3 with TRBJ2-1, with 9 bases lining up with TRBD1. The clonotype originates from an adult woman who had mild COVID-19 (a few samples of this study predate the infection). Cell type and time point are not known. CDR3 DNA: TGTGCCAGCAGCTGGGGCTACGGGACAGGGAGCTACAATGAGCAGTTCTTC. Its translation is CASSWGYGTGSYNEQFF.